This T cell receptor beta chain was sequenced for a study of T cells in Graves' hyperthyroidism and ophthalmopathy. Findings and limits, study-wide: Most thyroid clonotypes that were expanded above 0.001 also turned up in blood.

The CDR3 has 13 amino acids. Germline CDR1 reads DFQATT; CDR2 reads SNEGSKA (reference sequence). The ends were cut back, 4 bases at V and 3 bases at J, with 10 bases in the middle. In its sample, this clonotype was seen many times. As yet, its antigen is unknown. RNA transcripts gave rise to amplified TCR beta CDR3 regions. Using the HTBI primer set, a first-round RT-PCR was run on the TCR CDR3. TCRdb itself ran the multiplex PCR reads through MiXCR, one entry per CDR3 protein. The sample carries a few hundred thousand distinct CDR3 sequences, 16% recorded once. Exclusion of a patient resulted from uncontrolled infection, other autoimmune disease, pregnancy or lactation.

This sequence was found in a woman aged 35 to 49 with Graves' ophthalmopathy. The chain has TRBV20-1 and TRBJ2-4, with D possibly being TRBD1 (5 bases). What was sequenced was blood. CDR3 in DNA: TGCAGTGCTACCAGGGAAGGCAAAAACATTCAGTACTTC. Protein product: CSATREGKNIQYF.